These 30 T cell receptor beta chains were sequenced from one sample in a study of blood T cell repertoires in COVID-19. The protocol was immunoSEQ multiplex PCR, while the TCRdb copy is restricted to in-frame clones and leaves out a portion. This table has about 240,000 clones, around 85% appearing once. The specimen sequenced was peripheral blood. The source is a man aged 55 to 70 with acute or convalescent COVID-19.

The rearrangement joins TRBV6-6 to TRBJ2-5; 8 bases match TRBD1. The length of the CDR3 is 15 residues. V gave up 0 bases and J gave up 2 bases; unmatched junction bases: 2. Germline assignment: CDR1 MNHNY and CDR2 SVGAGI (reference sequence). As DNA, the CDR3 is TGTGCCAGCAGTTACTCCCGGACAGGGCAAGAGACCCAGTACTTC. It yields the protein CASSYSRTGQETQYF.

In its sample, this clone was seen once. The chain is built from TRBV5-1 and TRBJ2-5; 12 bases align to TRBD2. The CDR3 extends over 16 amino acids. With 4 bases clipped from V and 2 bases from J, the junction kept 6 bases outside the gene matches. Germline V gene data show CDR1 as SGHRS and CDR2 as YFSETQ. The CDR3 loop reads CASSLRTSGNQETQYF. The CDR3 nucleotides read TGCGCCAGCAGCCTTCGGACTAGCGGGAATCAAGAGACCCAGTACTTC.

A word on this clone: Distinct nucleotide sequences in the sample also encode this CDR3. The chain joins TRBV5-4 to TRBJ2-7; 8 bases map to TRBD1. V gave up 4 bases and J gave up 4 bases; unmatched junction bases: 7. The germline V gene encodes CDR1 SGHNT and CDR2 YYREEE (reference sequence). The CDR3 runs to 14 residues. CDR3 loop: CASSIDRGPYEQYF. CDR3 nucleotide sequence: TGTGCCAGCAGCATCGACAGGGGACCTTACGAGCAGTACTTC.

The rearrangement uses TRBV6-4 and TRBJ1-4; 7 bases line up with TRBD1. The CDR3 sequence is 17 residues long. Germline loops: CDR1 MRHNA, CDR2 SNTAGT. V gave up 2 bases and J gave up 3 bases; unmatched junction bases: 9. The CDR3 sequence is CASSDPKVQGANEKLFF. CDR3 coding DNA: TGTGCCAGCAGTGACCCGAAGGTTCAGGGGGCTAATGAAAAACTGTTTTTT.

This chain connects TRBV18 to TRBJ2-2; D not certain. The V gene's germline CDR1 is KGHSH and CDR2 LQKENI. V gave up 6 bases and J gave up 5 bases, with 16 bases separating them. The CDR3 is 15 residues long. CDR3 sequence (DNA): TGTGCCAGCTCCCCAGGAACTTCCGGGACCGGGGAGCTGTTTTTT. It codes for CASSPGTSGTGELFF. The full variable domain, with the rest looked up from reference TRBV18 and TRBJ2-2, is NAGVMQNPRHLVRRRGQEARLRCSPMKGHSHVYWYRQLPEEGLKFMVYLQKENIIDESGMPKERFSAEFPKEGPSILRIQQVVRGDSAAYFCASSPGTSGTGELFFGEGSRLTVL.

This chain joins TRBV9 and TRBJ2-1, with TRBD2 matching 9 bases. V was clipped by 4 bases and J by 3 bases; unmatched bases: 5. Germline-derived CDR1 and CDR2 are SGDLS and YYNGEE. The CDR3 totals 15 residues. The CDR3 reads CASSLRLAVYNEQFF. CDR3 nucleotides: TGTGCCAGCAGCCTGAGACTAGCGGTCTACAATGAGCAGTTCTTC.

This rearrangement joins TRBV7-3 to TRBJ2-3, with a tentative D call TRBD1 (6 bases). In germline, CDR1 is SGHTA, CDR2 FQGTGA. CDR3 size: 19 residues. V lost 1 base to trimming and J lost 4 bases, with 24 bases between them. The CDR3 reads CASSLIVLDRQGKADTQYF. CDR3 bases: TGTGCCAGCAGCTTAATAGTTCTAGATCGGCAGGGGAAGGCAGATACGCAGTATTTT.

The chain employs TRBV5-1 and TRBJ2-7; D is uncertain. The V end lost 3 bases, the J end lost 7 bases, and 11 bases lay between the germline ends. CDR3 length equals 12 residues. Germline lookup yields CDR1 SGHRS and CDR2 YFSETQ. CDR3 DNA sequence: TGCGCCAGCAGCTCCCAGGTGGAAGAGCAGTACTTC. Amino acids: CASSSQVEEQYF.

This sequence joins TRBV21-1 and TRBJ2-5; TRBD1 reflects the table's D call only, with no check against the DNA. TRBV21-1 is a pseudogene locus. The CDR3 totals 17 residues. CDR3 in DNA: TGTGCCAGCAGCAAAGCGCTTGAAGGACAGGGGACAGAGACCCAGTACTTC. It yields the protein CASSKALEGQGTETQYF.

This chain connects TRBV3-1 (or the pseudogene TRBV3-2) to TRBJ2-3; D is ambiguous. Germline V gene data show CDR1 as LGHDT and CDR2 as YNNKEL (reference sequence). Trimming stripped 2 bases from V and 7 bases from J, with 7 bases between. This CDR3 region has 12 residues. CDR3 nucleotides: TGTGCCAGCAGCCAACGTGAGAATACGCAGTATTTT. It encodes CASSQRENTQYF.

The chain combines TRBV18 with TRBJ2-4; perhaps TRBD2 as D (7 bases). The germline V gene has CDR1 KGHSH and CDR2 LQKENI. CDR3 length: 15 amino acids. Trimming stripped 3 bases from V and 8 bases from J, with 17 bases between. The CDR3 loop reads CASSPLGGARDIQYF. The DNA of the CDR3 is TGTGCCAGCTCACCGTTGGGGGGGGCGCGCGACATTCAGTACTTC.

This sequence joins TRBV24-1 and TRBJ2-7; 8 bases agree with TRBD2. Unmatched junction bases numbered 10, after V lost 2 bases and J lost 5 bases. This CDR3 comprises 16 residues. CDR1 KGHDR and CDR2 SFDVKD come from the germline V gene. The chain's CDR3 is CATSDSGSGKIHEQYF. CDR3 nucleotide sequence: TGTGCCACCAGTGATTCGGGTAGCGGGAAAATCCACGAGCAGTACTTC.

The chain employs TRBV20-1 and TRBJ2-2, with D unresolved. The germline V and J ends were trimmed by 3 bases and 3 bases, with 8 bases remaining between them. Germline V gives CDR1 DFQATT, CDR2 SNEGSKA (reference sequence). CDR3 size: 13 residues. The CDR3 bases are TGCAGTGCTAGTTTTCAGTACACCGGGGAGCTGTTTTTT. This translates into CSASFQYTGELFF.

The chain is built from TRBV6-5 and TRBJ1-2; D uncertain. V gave up 1 base and J gave up 0 bases, with 9 bases separating them. The V gene's germline CDR1 is MNHEY and CDR2 SVGAGI. This CDR3 has 15 amino acids. This CDR3 reads CASSYYGSANYGYTF. CDR3 DNA: TGTGCCAGCAGTTACTACGGGTCGGCTAACTATGGCTACACCTTC.

The V gene is TRBV11-3, the J gene TRBJ2-1, with a weak D call TRBD1 (5 bases). CDR3 length: 15 residues. Trimming stripped 4 bases from V and 0 bases from J, with 10 bases between. Germline CDR1 SGHNT, CDR2 YENEEA. CDR3 in DNA: TGTGCCAGCAGCTCGACAGTGCTCTCCTACAATGAGCAGTTCTTC. The encoded protein is CASSSTVLSYNEQFF.

J is TRBJ2-5 and V is TRBV28; 7 bases agree with TRBD2. Germline CDR1 reads MDHEN; CDR2 reads SYDVKM. The CDR3 length is 15 residues. The V segment lost 5 bases and the J segment 1 base; nucleotides outside the gene matches: 7. This chain's CDR3 is CASSLHGEGQETQYF. The CDR3, as DNA: TGTGCCAGCAGTCTCCACGGGGAGGGCCAAGAGACCCAGTACTTC.

This chain uses TRBV28 with TRBJ2-1; 8 nucleotides align to TRBD2. V lost 5 bases and J lost 6; bases outside the gene matches: 12. CDR1 MDHEN and CDR2 SYDVKM come from the germline V gene. This CDR3 spans 16 amino acids. CDR3 sequence reads: CASSPLTSVPPNEQFF. CDR3 sequence (DNA): TGTGCCAGCAGTCCCTTGACTAGCGTCCCCCCCAATGAGCAGTTCTTC.

The CDR3 here is CASSPGQGKNGYTF. The CDR3 DNA reads TGTGCCTCTTCACCGGGACAGGGGAAAAATGGCTACACCTTC. V is TRBV3-1 (or the pseudogene TRBV3-2) and J is TRBJ1-2, with 10 bases aligning to TRBD1. J gave up 6 bases and V 11 bases, and 12 bases lay outside the gene matches. CDR1 and CDR2 (germline): LGHDT, YNNKEL (reference sequence). The CDR3 spans 14 residues.

This rearrangement joins TRBV7-8 to TRBJ1-5; the match to TRBD1 covers 10 bases. This CDR3 region has 16 residues. The germline V gene has CDR1 SGHVS and CDR2 FQNEAQ. V shed 4 bases, J shed 0 bases, and the junction held 3 bases outside the gene matches. The CDR3 sequence: CASSWGTGDSNQPQHF. In nucleotides, the CDR3 is TGTGCCAGCAGCTGGGGGACAGGGGATAGCAATCAGCCCCAGCATTTT.

This sequence joins TRBV7-2 and TRBJ2-7; weak D call: TRBD2 (6 bases). The V gene's germline CDR1 is SGHTA and CDR2 FQGNSA. V dropped 4 bases and J dropped 5 bases, with 27 bases sitting between them. This CDR3 spans 18 amino acids. The CDR3 bases are TGTGCCAGCAGCTGGGGCCCCCGGAGGGCAGGAGGGCCCCACGAGCAGTACTTC. Translation gives CASSWGPRRAGGPHEQYF. The entire variable domain, with the rest obtained from reference TRBV7-2 and TRBJ2-7, is as follows: GAGVSQSPSNKVTEKGKDVELRCDPISGHTALYWYRQSLGQGLEFLIYFQGNSAPDKSGLPSDRFSAERTGGSVSTLTIQRTQQEDSAVYLCASSWGPRRAGGPHEQYFGPGTRLTVT.

A single count supports this clone. The chain links TRBV27 to TRBJ1-6; 9 bases match TRBD1. J lost 7 bases, V lost 6 bases, and 7 bases had no gene match. The CDR3 has 15 amino acids. Germline CDR1 reads MNHEY; CDR2 reads SMNVEV (reference sequence). The CDR3 DNA reads TGTGCCAGCAGCTTAAGGGACAGGGTGAATTCACCCCTCCACTTT. This gives the protein CASSLRDRVNSPLHF.

The chain joins TRBV18 to TRBJ2-3, with 7 positions matching TRBD1. Trimming took 3 bases from V and 1 from J; bases not matched to a gene: 7. From germline, CDR1 is KGHSH and CDR2 LQKENI. The CDR3 loop spans 16 amino acids. In DNA form, the CDR3 reads TGTGCCAGCTCACCCTACGACAGGGAAGGCACAGATACGCAGTATTTT. Translating it yields CASSPYDREGTDTQYF.

The chain carries TRBV7-9 and TRBJ1-1; D remains ambiguous. The CDR3 covers 15 residues. The germline V and J ends were trimmed by 5 bases and 0 bases, with 13 bases remaining between them. The V gene's germline CDR1 is SEHNR and CDR2 FQNEAQ (reference sequence). This CDR3 is CASSPQAPMNTEAFF. CDR3 DNA: TGTGCCAGCAGCCCGCAGGCCCCCATGAACACTGAAGCTTTCTTT. The full variable domain, completed using reference TRBV7-9 and TRBJ1-1, is DTGVSQNPRHKITKRGQNVTFRCDPISEHNRLYWYRQTLGQGPEFLTYFQNEAQLEKSRLLSDRFSAERPKGSFSTLEIQRTEQGDSAMYLCASSPQAPMNTEAFFGQGTRLTVV.

The rearrangement links TRBV28 to TRBJ1-2, with 8 bases identical to TRBD1. The junction had 14 bases not matched to a gene; V was cut back by 6 bases and J by 8 bases. Germline lookup yields CDR1 MDHEN and CDR2 SYDVKM. The CDR3 contains 15 residues. The CDR3 is CASSPLRGRIGGYTF. The CDR3 DNA follows: TGTGCCAGCAGCCCCCTCAGGGGGCGAATCGGCGGCTACACCTTC.

The chain is built from TRBV12-3 or TRBV12-4 and TRBJ1-2, with a tentative D call TRBD1 (6 bases). CDR3 size: 13 residues. V was cut by 6 bases and J by 8 bases, with 16 bases left in between. DNA of the CDR3: TGTGCCAGCAGCCTGACAGGAAGGTACGGCTACACCTTC. Encoded protein: CASSLTGRYGYTF.

The rearrangement uses TRBV30 and TRBJ2-1; 10 bases agree with TRBD2. The V and J ends lost 2 bases and 6 bases, in that order; junction bases with no gene match: 7. Germline CDR1 reads GTSNPN; CDR2 reads SVGIG (reference sequence). The length of the CDR3 is 15 residues. The CDR3 sequence: CAWSLGTSEGNEQFF. The CDR3 nucleotides are TGTGCCTGGAGTCTTGGGACTAGCGAGGGCAATGAGCAGTTCTTC.

The V call is TRBV12-5, the J call TRBJ2-3, with D perhaps matching TRBD2 (5 bases). CDR1 is LGHNT, CDR2 FRNRAP, per germline. V shed 4 bases and J shed 3 bases, with 17 bases lying between them. The CDR3 has 16 residues. Here the CDR3 DNA reads TGTGCTAGTGGTTACAGTCCGGGGATCTTGACAGATACGCAGTATTTT. Protein product: CASGYSPGILTDTQYF. The whole variable domain, remainder taken from reference TRBV12-5 and TRBJ2-3, is DARVTQTPRHKVTEMGQEVTMRCQPILGHNTVFWYRQTMMQGLELLAYFRNRAPLDDSGMPKDRFSAEMPDATLATLKIQPSEPRDSAVYFCASGYSPGILTDTQYFGPGTRLTVL.

This chain uses TRBV19 with TRBJ1-4; 7 bases fit TRBD1. The CDR3 length is 12 residues. With 2 bases clipped from V and 10 bases from J, the junction kept 1 base outside the gene matches. CDR1 is LNHDA, CDR2 SQIVND, per germline (reference sequence). The CDR3 DNA follows: TGTGCCAGTAGTATATACAGGGGAAAACTGTTTTTT. Protein: CASSIYRGKLFF.

The chain links TRBV6-5 to TRBJ1-6; D is undetermined. V lost 6 bases to trimming and J lost 11 bases, with 20 bases between them. CDR1 is MNHEY and CDR2 is SVGAGI in the germline V gene. The CDR3 sequence is 15 residues long. CDR3 sequence (DNA): TGTGCCAGCAGACCCCTGATAGATTCCCATCCACCCCTCCACTTT. Its translation is CASRPLIDSHPPLHF.

This clone was counted a few times. This chain links TRBV7-2 with TRBJ1-1, with TRBD1 as a possible D gene (6 bases). V dropped 2 bases and J dropped 7 bases, with 11 bases sitting between them. Looked up from germline, CDR1 is SGHTA and CDR2 is FQGNSA. The CDR3 runs 13 residues. The CDR3 protein is CASSLLEGGEAFF. In nucleotides, the CDR3 is TGTGCCAGCAGCTTACTGGAAGGGGGTGAAGCTTTCTTT.